One and the same sample provided the 28 T cell receptor beta chains below, sequenced in a study of T cells in Graves' hyperthyroidism and ophthalmopathy. From RNA transcripts, TCR beta CDR3 regions were amplified. The TCR CDR3 first-round RT-PCR relied on the HTBI primer set. TCRdb redid the calling of the multiplex PCR reads with MiXCR, one entry per CDR3 protein. The sample has more than 300,000 distinct CDR3 sequences, roughly 14% seen once; the top ten hold less than 20%. The sample comprised blood. The receptor source for this set is a woman in her twenties or thirties with Graves' ophthalmopathy.

This clonotype was observed many times. This chain links TRBV6-1 with TRBJ2-7, with D uncertain. Trimming took 4 bases from V and 4 from J, leaving 14 bases between them. CDR1 and CDR2 from the germline V gene are MNHNS and SASEGT. The CDR3 contains 14 residues. CDR3 residues: CASSGNQARYEQYF. CDR3 nucleotide sequence: TGTGCCAGCAGTGGAAACCAGGCGAGATACGAGCAGTACTTC.

Concerning this clonotype itself: A junction end diverges from the germline sequence, so it may reflect a read error. This chain uses TRBV7-7 with TRBJ1-4; no clear D. This CDR3 has 15 residues. The germline V gene has CDR1 SSHAT and CDR2 FNYEAQ (reference sequence). CDR3 region: CASSPARGMAEKLFF. The CDR3 nucleotides are TGTGCTAGCAGTCCGGCGAGAGGGATGGCTGAAAAACTGTTTTTT.

This clonotype was observed many times. The chain couples TRBV11-1 to TRBJ2-4; 9 nucleotides agree with TRBD1. Trimming took 3 bases from V and 8 from J; bases not matched to a gene: 8. The CDR3 spans 15 residues. Germline V gene sequence: CDR1 SGHAT, CDR2 FQDESV (reference sequence). The CDR3 reads CASSLDRGLAYIQYF. The CDR3 DNA reads as TGTGCCAGCAGCTTGGACAGGGGACTCGCGTACATTCAGTACTTC.

At least ten counts were recorded for this clonotype. V gene TRBV28 combines with J gene TRBJ2-1, with D perhaps TRBD1 (5 bases). The germline CDR1 and CDR2 sequences are MDHEN and SYDVKM. With 3 bases removed from V and 8 bases from J, the gap between germline ends came to 17 bases. This CDR3 is built from 15 residues. The CDR3 DNA reads as TGTGCCAGCAGTTTGATTAGCCTCGGCAGGGATGAGCAGTTCTTC. It translates to CASSLISLGRDEQFF.

The chain joins TRBV5-1 to TRBJ2-2, with 8 positions matching TRBD2. The CDR3 totals 18 residues. CDR1 and CDR2 (germline): SGHRS, YFSETQ. V shed 0 bases and J 3 bases; nucleotides not matched to a gene: 10. The CDR3 DNA sequence: TGCGCCAGCAGCTTGGCCGGGAGGGCCCTCATGTACACCGGGGAGCTGTTTTTT. Protein product: CASSLAGRALMYTGELFF.

The chain carries TRBV20-1 and TRBJ2-2; D is possibly TRBD2 (6 bases). Trimming cost V 1 base and J 3 bases, with 6 bases left between them. The CDR3 consists of 13 residues. Germline-derived CDR1 and CDR2 are DFQATT and SNEGSKA (reference sequence). For the CDR3, the DNA is TGCAGTGCTAGAGGGGGGGACACCGGGGAGCTGTTTTTT. Translation gives CSARGGDTGELFF.

V and J are TRBV7-9 and TRBJ1-1; D may be TRBD1 (5 bases). Trimming cost V 7 bases and J 4 bases, with 13 bases left between them. Germline V lookup: CDR1 SEHNR, CDR2 FQNEAQ (reference sequence). This CDR3 comprises 13 residues. The chain's CDR3 is CASTLGVPTEAFF. In DNA, the CDR3 is TGTGCCAGCACTCTGGGGGTTCCCACTGAAGCTTTCTTT.

This clonotype was picked up many times. This sequence joins TRBV5-1 and TRBJ2-1; 7 nucleotides agree with TRBD2. The germline V gene has CDR1 SGHRS and CDR2 YFSETQ. This CDR3 has 19 residues. V dropped 3 bases and J dropped 0; count of bases not matched to a gene: 15. The CDR3 DNA reads TGCGCCAGCAGCTCCTCCGTGCGCGGGGGACGTAGCTCCTACAATGAGCAGTTCTTC. It translates to CASSSSVRGGRSSYNEQFF.

This clonotype appeared a few times. This chain joins TRBV7-9 and TRBJ2-2; D tentatively reads TRBD1 or TRBD2 (5 bases each). The ends were cut back, 4 bases at V and 5 bases at J, with 14 bases in the middle. CDR3 size: 15 residues. Germline V gene lookup returns CDR1 SEHNR and CDR2 FQNEAQ (reference sequence). CDR3 sequence: CASSSGPPRTGELFF. CDR3 bases: TGTGCCAGCAGCTCGGGACCCCCGAGGACCGGGGAGCTGTTTTTT.

This clonotype was detected many times. The chain is built from TRBV7-9 and TRBJ1-1; D is possibly TRBD1 (5 bases). CDR3 length: 15 residues. Trimming took 8 bases from V and 4 from J, leaving 20 bases between them. Germline CDR1 and CDR2: SEHNR and FQNEAQ (reference sequence). The CDR3 reads CASGPRGGVGTEAFF. CDR3 bases: TGTGCCAGCGGTCCACGGGGGGGTGTCGGCACTGAAGCTTTCTTT.

This clonotype was counted ten times or more. The V gene is TRBV6-1, the J gene TRBJ1-5; 10 bases line up with TRBD1. This CDR3 comprises 14 residues. The ends lost 3 bases at V and 6 bases at J; junction bases unmatched: 2. Germline assignment: CDR1 MNHNS and CDR2 SASEGT. The CDR3 protein is CASSEGTGAQPQHF. Here the CDR3 DNA reads TGTGCCAGCAGTGAGGGGACAGGGGCTCAGCCCCAGCATTTT.

This clonotype was seen ten or more times. The chain joins TRBV5-1 to TRBJ2-7, with TRBD1 as a possible D gene (6 bases). Germline V gene lookup returns CDR1 SGHRS and CDR2 YFSETQ. The CDR3 runs 15 residues. Trimming cost V 1 base and J 1 base, with 12 bases left between them. The CDR3 DNA reads TGCGCCAGCAGCTTGACAGGGTCCGAGTCCTACGAGCAGTACTTC. Amino acids: CASSLTGSESYEQYF.

The sample holds many counts of this clonotype. The chain has TRBV28 and TRBJ2-2; 9 nucleotides line up with TRBD2. Germline lookup yields CDR1 MDHEN and CDR2 SYDVKM. V lost 3 bases, J lost 6 bases, and 5 bases stayed unmatched. The CDR3 totals 15 residues. The CDR3: CASSFRTSVPGELFF. The CDR3 DNA follows: TGTGCCAGCAGTTTCAGGACTAGCGTCCCCGGGGAGCTGTTTTTT.

There are many counts of this clonotype. The chain has TRBV20-1 and TRBJ1-4; the D gene is possibly TRBD1 (5 bases). V was cut by 6 bases and J by 7 bases, with 27 bases left in between. The CDR3 extends over 17 amino acids. The germline V gene encodes CDR1 DFQATT and CDR2 SNEGSKA (reference sequence). CDR3 in DNA: TGCAGTGCCGTACTACCGGACCTCGGGGACGGATTTGAAAAACTGTTTTTT. This translates into CSAVLPDLGDGFEKLFF.

This clonotype has a count of ten or more. The rearrangement joins TRBV20-1 to TRBJ2-1; 9 bases fit TRBD1. The V segment lost 6 bases and the J segment 9 bases; nucleotides outside the gene matches: 12. The germline gives CDR1 DFQATT, CDR2 SNEGSKA (reference sequence). This CDR3 comprises 14 residues. The CDR3 spells CSARTGEFVSEQFF. For the CDR3, the DNA is TGCAGTGCGCGGACAGGGGAATTTGTTTCTGAGCAGTTCTTC.

Many counts were recorded for this clonotype. This rearrangement joins TRBV6-1 to TRBJ1-5; TRBD1 agrees at 10 bases. Germline V gene lookup returns CDR1 MNHNS and CDR2 SASEGT. The CDR3 length is 19 residues. The V segment lost 5 bases and the J segment 2 bases; nucleotides outside the gene matches: 15. The CDR3 coding sequence is TGTGCCAGCAGTCGATGGGACAGGGGTTTTCCTGGAGGCAATCAGCCCCAGCATTTT. Its translation: CASSRWDRGFPGGNQPQHF.

The table lists this clonotype with many counts. The genes are TRBV19 and TRBJ2-1; 9 bases agree with TRBD1. Trimming removed 5 bases from V and 1 base from J; junction bases left unmatched: 6. The CDR3 consists of 16 residues. CDR1 LNHDA and CDR2 SQIVND come from the germline V gene (reference sequence). The CDR3 nucleotides read TGTGCCAGTAGTCAAGGCGGGACAGGGTCCTACAATGAGCAGTTCTTC. This codes for CASSQGGTGSYNEQFF.

The table lists this clonotype with many counts. V and J are TRBV27 and TRBJ1-1; 7 bases are shared with TRBD1. The ends lost 0 bases at V and 0 bases at J; junction bases unmatched: 1. The germline gives CDR1 MNHEY, CDR2 SMNVEV (reference sequence). This CDR3 comprises 15 residues. Here the CDR3 DNA reads TGTGCCAGCAGTTTATCAGGGACAGTGAACACTGAAGCTTTCTTT. It specifies CASSLSGTVNTEAFF.

There are a few counts of this clonotype. The chain employs TRBV15 and TRBJ1-5, with D uncertain. V was clipped by 4 bases and J by 5 bases, with 12 bases between them. The length of the CDR3 is 14 residues. Germline V lookup: CDR1 LNHNV, CDR2 YYDKDF (reference sequence). The CDR3 reads CATSIEGGDQPQHF. The CDR3, as DNA: TGTGCCACCAGCATAGAAGGAGGAGATCAGCCCCAGCATTTT.

There are a few counts of this clonotype. This sequence joins TRBV10-2 and TRBJ1-6, with 7 bases that match TRBD1. The CDR3 runs to 15 residues. Germline V CDR1 and CDR2: WSHSY, SAAADI. Trimming took 2 bases from V and 6 from J; bases not matched to a gene: 4. CDR3 sequence reads: CASSERTGGNSPLHF. CDR3 DNA: TGCGCCAGCAGTGAGAGGACAGGCGGTAATTCACCCCTCCACTTT.

This sequence joins TRBV7-9 and TRBJ2-1; 9 positions agree with TRBD2. V trimming: 1 base; J trimming: 12 bases; junction bases outside the gene matches: 16. This CDR3 has 17 amino acids. Germline V gene data show CDR1 as SEHNR and CDR2 as FQNEAQ (reference sequence). The CDR3 reads CASSLVDSGGGARRQFF. DNA for the CDR3: TGTGCCAGCAGCTTAGTTGACTCAGGCGGGGGGGCCCGGCGGCAGTTCTTC.

This clonotype was picked up a small number of times. This chain uses TRBV5-5 with TRBJ1-2; weak D call: TRBD1 (6 bases). This CDR3 has 15 amino acids. CDR1 and CDR2 from the germline V gene are SGHKS and YYEKEE (reference sequence). The ends were cut back, 0 bases at V and 1 base at J, with 10 bases in the middle. The CDR3 bases are TGTGCCAGCAGCTTGGCGGGGGGGCGTAACTATGGCTACACCTTC. Its protein is CASSLAGGRNYGYTF.

V usage is TRBV3-1 and J usage is TRBJ2-3; 7 bases are shared with TRBD2. Germline CDR1 and CDR2: LGHDT and YNNKEL (reference sequence). Trimming removed 1 base from V and 9 bases from J; junction bases left unmatched: 7. The CDR3 length is 14 residues. CDR3 sequence: CASSQVSSGGTQYF. CDR3 DNA sequence: TGTGCCAGCAGCCAAGTGTCTAGCGGTGGGACGCAGTATTTT.

This clonotype was seen only a few times. The chain employs TRBV9 and TRBJ1-1; D might be TRBD1 (5 bases). This CDR3 is built from 13 residues. Trimming shortened V by 5 bases and J by 1 base, and 9 bases separated the two germline ends. Germline-derived CDR1 and CDR2 are SGDLS and YYNGEE. CDR3 amino acids: CASRATGNTEAFF. In DNA form, the CDR3 reads TGTGCCAGCAGAGCAACAGGGAACACTGAAGCTTTCTTT.

This clonotype was seen at least ten times. The chain joins TRBV2 to TRBJ2-7, with D unclear. This CDR3 contains 10 residues. The germline gives CDR1 SNHLY, CDR2 FYNNEI. The ends were cut back, 7 bases at V and 5 bases at J, with 6 bases in the middle. CDR3 sequence: CASINNEQYF. The CDR3, as DNA: TGTGCCAGCATCAACAACGAGCAGTACTTC.

This chain joins TRBV6-1 and TRBJ2-2; 10 bases agree with TRBD2. V shed 8 bases and J 6 bases; nucleotides not matched to a gene: 15. CDR3 length: 17 amino acids. The germline gives CDR1 MNHNS, CDR2 SASEGT. The CDR3 is CASCSQRGGSGSGELFF. DNA for the CDR3: TGTGCCAGCTGCTCCCAGCGGGGGGGTTCTGGCTCCGGGGAGCTGTTTTTT.

This clonotype has a count of ten or more. This sequence joins TRBV7-2 and TRBJ1-2, with a weak D call TRBD1 (5 bases). Germline V gives CDR1 SGHTA, CDR2 FQGNSA. The CDR3 extends over 13 amino acids. Between the trimmed V and J ends, which lost 1 base and 11 bases, there was a span of 14 bases. CDR3 loop: CASSLDRTTWYTF. DNA of the CDR3: TGTGCCAGCAGCTTAGACAGGACTACTTGGTACACCTTC. Full variable domain (rest looked up from reference TRBV7-2 and TRBJ1-2): GAGVSQSPSNKVTEKGKDVELRCDPISGHTALYWYRQSLGQGLEFLIYFQGNSAPDKSGLPSDRFSAERTGGSVSTLTIQRTQQEDSAVYLCASSLDRTTWYTFGSGTRLTVV.

At least ten counts were recorded for this clonotype. This rearrangement joins TRBV20-1 to TRBJ1-2; D is ambiguous. The length of the CDR3 is 14 residues. Per the germline V gene, CDR1 is DFQATT and CDR2 is SNEGSKA (reference sequence). Trimming shortened V by 3 bases and J by 4 bases, and 15 bases separated the two germline ends. The CDR3 nucleotides are TGCAGTGCTAGCCCTACCCGATACTTCTATGGCTACACCTTC. Its protein product is CSASPTRYFYGYTF.